What follows are 3 T cell receptor beta chains derived from one specimen sequenced in a study of neurological immune-mediated disorders (dated by TCRdb to between 2018 and 2021). Library method: 5' RACE. For sequencing, an Illumina HiSeq 2500 was employed. The public reads were quality trimmed at Q25 with fastp and then assembled into clones with MiXCR by TCRdb, keeping productive beta chains. Here each entry gathers all rows of one CDR3 protein and keeps the most common genes and DNA. The sample has approximately 77,000 distinct CDR3 sequences on record, roughly 9% of them singletons. The ten largest make up 1.5% to 2% of the sample. The sequencing sample was made of PBMCs. All receptors come from a man aged 45-60 years in good health.

Ten or more counts support this clonotype. This chain joins TRBV2 and TRBJ2-5, with 10 bases that match TRBD2. This CDR3 has 15 amino acids. Germline CDR1 and CDR2: SNHLY and FYNNEI. J was trimmed by 5 bases and V by 8 bases; bases with no gene match: 11. The CDR3 sequence is CASGPSSGRVETQYF. As DNA, the CDR3 is TGTGCCAGCGGCCCAAGCAGCGGGAGGGTTGAGACCCAGTACTTC. The complete variable domain, with remaining parts taken from reference TRBV2 and TRBJ2-5, reads EPEVTQTPSHQVTQMGQEVILRCVPISNHLYFYWYRQILGQKVEFLVSFYNNEISEKSEIFDDQFSVERPDGSNFTLKIRSTKLEDSAMYFCASGPSSGRVETQYFGPGTRLLVL.

This clonotype has ten or more counts. The J gene is TRBJ1-5, the V gene TRBV9; 8 bases match TRBD1. The CDR3 is 14 amino acids. The junction had 6 bases not matched to a gene; V was cut back by 3 bases and J by 7 bases. Looked up from germline, CDR1 is SGDLS and CDR2 is YYNGEE. The CDR3 DNA follows: TGTGCCAGCAGCGAAGGACAGGGAGCCCAGCCCCAGCATTTT. Protein: CASSEGQGAQPQHF.

This clonotype was observed at least ten times. This chain joins TRBV5-1 and TRBJ2-2; the match to TRBD2 covers 8 bases. The germline V gene encodes CDR1 SGHRS and CDR2 YFSETQ. After removal of 4 bases from V and 2 bases from J, the junction contained 4 bases not matched to a gene. The CDR3 is 15 amino acids. The CDR3 sequence: CASSPGGQNTGELFF. In DNA, the CDR3 is TGCGCCAGCAGCCCGGGGGGGCAAAACACCGGGGAGCTGTTTTTT.